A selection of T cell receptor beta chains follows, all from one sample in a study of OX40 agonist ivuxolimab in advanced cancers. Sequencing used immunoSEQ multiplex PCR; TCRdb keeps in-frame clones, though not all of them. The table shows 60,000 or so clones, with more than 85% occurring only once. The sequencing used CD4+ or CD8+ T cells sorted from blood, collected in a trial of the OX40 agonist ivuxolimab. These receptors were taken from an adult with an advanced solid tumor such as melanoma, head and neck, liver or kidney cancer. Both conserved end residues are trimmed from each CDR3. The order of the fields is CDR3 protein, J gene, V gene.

ASTDSGGPYNEQF,TRBJ2-1,TRBV5-6
ASSLSSYSNTGELF,TRBJ2-2,TRBV27
ASSSRVIEAF,TRBJ1-1,TRBV11-2
ASSLNPRGQNEQY,TRBJ2-7,TRBV4-1
ASSFLSSGYEQY,TRBJ2-7,TRBV11-2
ASSVGRGGLTDTQY,TRBJ2-3,TRBV9
ASSLSGAKTQY,TRBJ2-5,TRBV27
ASSLLRFGNQPQH,TRBJ1-5,TRBV7-8
ASSSVAGAYNEQF,TRBJ2-1,TRBV7-3
SASVGDTQY,TRBJ2-3,TRBV20-1